The sample holds a few counts of the clone carrying this T cell receptor beta chain. TCRdb independently ran MiXCR on the RACE reads; one entry per CDR3 protein. The table records 180,000 or so distinct CDR3 sequences, around 13% of them present only once. The time point here: patch test 1, 2 weeks after DPC sensitization. Described treatment: therapeutic diphenylcyclopropenone sensitization with weekly scalp DPC. Investigators collected blood before applying each patch test. The study enrolled 18 to 70-year-old alopecia patients suitable for DPC. This sample is part of a study of human T cells and chemical hapten exposure. This CDR3 region has 11 residues. The V gene's germline CDR1 is MNHEY and CDR2 SVGEGT. Trimming cost V 5 bases and J 8 bases, with 7 bases left between them.

This chain links TRBV6-2 or TRBV6-3 with TRBJ2-1; D call uncertain. The sequencing here drew on whole blood, taken in connection with sensitization to the hapten diphenylcyclopropenone (DPC). This receptor was identified in a woman younger than 45 with alopecia areata. Some clones in this sample may be carry-over from other donors' samples. In DNA, the CDR3 is TGTGCCAGCAGTAATGTCCATGAGCAGTTCTTC. It encodes CASSNVHEQFF.